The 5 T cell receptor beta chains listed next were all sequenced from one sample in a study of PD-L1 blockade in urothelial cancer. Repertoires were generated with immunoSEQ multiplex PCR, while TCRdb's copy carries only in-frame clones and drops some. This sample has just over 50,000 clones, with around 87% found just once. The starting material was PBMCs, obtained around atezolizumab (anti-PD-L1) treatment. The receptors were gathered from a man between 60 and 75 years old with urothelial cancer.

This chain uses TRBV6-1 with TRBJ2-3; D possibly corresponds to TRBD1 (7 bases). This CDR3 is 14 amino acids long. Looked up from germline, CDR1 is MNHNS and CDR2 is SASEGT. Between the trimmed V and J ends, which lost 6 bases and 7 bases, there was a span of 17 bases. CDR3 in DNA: TGTGCCAGCAGCCCAGGGGGGAGACAGTATACGCAGTATTTT. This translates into CASSPGGRQYTQYF.

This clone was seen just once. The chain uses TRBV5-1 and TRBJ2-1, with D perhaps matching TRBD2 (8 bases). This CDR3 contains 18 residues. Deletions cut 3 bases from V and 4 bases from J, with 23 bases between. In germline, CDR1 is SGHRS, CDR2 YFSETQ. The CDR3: CASSYGTAPGGIYNEQFF. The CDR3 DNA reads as TGCGCCAGCAGCTACGGGACAGCCCCGGGGGGGATATACAATGAGCAGTTCTTC.

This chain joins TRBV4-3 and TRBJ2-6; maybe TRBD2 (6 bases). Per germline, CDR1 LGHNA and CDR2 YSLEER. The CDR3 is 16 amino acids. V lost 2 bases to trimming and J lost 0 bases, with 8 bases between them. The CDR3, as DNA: TGCGCCAGCAGCCAACAGGGAGGCTCTGGGGCCAACGTCCTGACTTTC. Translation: CASSQQGGSGANVLTF.

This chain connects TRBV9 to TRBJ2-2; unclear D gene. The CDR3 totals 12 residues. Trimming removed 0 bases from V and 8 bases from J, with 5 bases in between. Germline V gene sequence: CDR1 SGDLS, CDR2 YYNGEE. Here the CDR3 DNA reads TGTGCCAGCAGCGTAGATGTAGGGGAGCTGTTTTTT. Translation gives CASSVDVGELFF.

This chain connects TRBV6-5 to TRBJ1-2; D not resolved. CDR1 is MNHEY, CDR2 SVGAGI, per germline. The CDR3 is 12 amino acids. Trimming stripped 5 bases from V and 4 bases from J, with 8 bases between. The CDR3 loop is CASSARFYGYTF. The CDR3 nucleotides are TGTGCCAGCAGTGCCAGATTCTATGGCTACACCTTC.